The present T cell receptor (beta chain) was sequenced within a study of T cells expressing NK-cell markers. The CDR3 runs 13 residues. CDR1 and CDR2 from the germline V gene are MNHEY and SMNVEV (reference sequence). UMIs were included in TCR beta cDNA generated by 5'RACE template switching. No DNA is given; TCRdb re-called the 5' RACE reads and lists each CDR3 protein once. The listing contains 350,000 to 400,000 distinct CDR3 sequences. The TCR was taken from a woman between 45 and 65 years old in good health. The chain has TRBV27 and TRBJ1-5. What was sequenced was blood T cells: a sorted CD56 or NKG2C T cell subset, CD4+ or CD8+ T cells, or bulk PBMC T cells (not recorded which). CDR3 in amino acids: CASSPGLNQPQHF.